Listed below are T cell receptor beta chains from one sample, sequenced in a study of shared clonotypes between healthy human individuals. The assay was immunoSEQ multiplex PCR, and TCRdb's table has in-frame clones only and misses some. The sample gives fewer than 1.8 million clones, approximately 98.5% of which show up once; 0.36% is in the top ten. Sequencing was carried out using naive CD4+ T cells sorted from blood. Receptors were obtained from a young man in good health. Each CDR3 is given with its conserved first and last residue.

>TRBV19
CASSQQGSKETQYF
>TRBV19
CASSIIRNSYEQYF
>TRBV7-8
CASSWRTSSFTDTQYF
>TRBV2
CASSSTRYNEQFF
>TRBV6-5
CASRGTHGSYNEQFF
>TRBV27
CASSLHRTGSNLGGLFF
>TRBV25-1
CASSFQGGLDGYTF
>TRBV7-6
CASSFSGRVYQETQYF
>TRBV18
CASSPRTGGANYGYTF
>TRBV18
CASSPEYTTSGRYNEQFF
>TRBV9
CASSVGVGTSTDTQYF
>TRBV5-1
CASSLERTGELFF
>TRBV9
CASSVGGSYEQYF
>TRBV7-9
CASSSDRGTGELFF
>TRBV19
CASSITPGTLNYGYTF
>TRBV29-1
CSVRDLGSAKNIQYF
>TRBV28
CASSLGAGGPIYNEQFF
>TRBV29-1
CSVVGPYEQYF
>TRBV14
CASSLWLDTGELFF
>TRBV5-1
CASRGDRENTIYF
>TRBV11-3
CASSSRWGETQYF
>TRBV29-1
CSVTAYYGYTF
>TRBV29-1
CSVARLAGSTDTQYF
>TRBV27
CASSLLWGAKRETQYF
>TRBV29-1
CSVERVLNTEAFF
>TRBV7-6
CASSLIAGVQNEQFF
>TRBV5-4
CASSWTAATNEKLFF
>TRBV4-3
CASSQPTGHNTGELFF
>TRBV9
CASSVGGRGPYEQYF
>TRBV6-1
CASSSDRSTDTQYF
>TRBV14
CASSQGAQDGIF
>TRBV7-9
CASSLVPGLAGYNEQFF
>TRBV9
CASSVGTEGYGYTF
>TRBV18
CASSPAGGPWDTQYF
>TRBV11-3
CASSPRTSGSNEQFF
>TRBV25-1
CASGELAARKTQYF
>TRBV19
CASSATGSNQPQHF
>TRBV18
CASSGLAGNLGAGAQYF
>TRBV18
CASSQLQGSGYTF
>TRBV5-4
CASSSLGGELFF
>TRBV5-1
CASSLFGGSSRDEQYF
>TRBV18
CASSFTGQGASEQFF
>TRBV9
CASSVAPQGGYNEQFF
>TRBV7-3
CASSLTRYTDTQYF
>TRBV9
CASSPYTGELFF